This T cell receptor (beta chain) was sequenced during a study of post-analysis software for immune sequencing data. Points from the study as a whole: Patients with multiple sclerosis recorded significantly lower normalized Chao1 diversity than controls, the study found. In patients, 4 to 6 TRBV segments were more frequent than in controls, with TRBV5-6, TRBV5-1 and TRBV20-1 among them.

Incorporated into the TCR beta cDNA libraries were unique molecular identifiers, which served to reduce PCR and sequencing biases. Input amounts of about 0.95 to 10 million T cells were used. These gave roughly 500,000 cDNA molecules, so each molecule approximated one T cell. Using its own MiXCR run on the PCR reads, TCRdb lists one record per CDR3 protein. The repertoire includes hundreds of thousands of distinct CDR3 sequences, approximately 59% of them detected once, and roughly 10% sits in the top ten. As concerns this clonotype: Its antigen is as yet unknown.

The CDR3 sequence is 13 residues long. Germline-derived CDR1 and CDR2 are MNHEY and SVGEGT. Between the trimmed V and J ends, which lost 7 bases and 10 bases, there was a span of 14 bases. Sequencing was performed on blood. The chain is built from TRBV6-2 or TRBV6-3 and TRBJ1-6, with D possibly being TRBD1 (5 bases). This sequence originates from a girl aged 2 to 9 with multiple sclerosis. CDR3 in amino acids: CASNWGGGSPLHF. Here the CDR3 DNA reads TGTGCCAGCAACTGGGGGGGTGGCTCACCCCTCCACTTT.